Described below is a single T cell receptor beta chain sequence and its context. Autoimmune disease history or systemic immunosuppression disqualified patients. Libraries were prepared by immunoSEQ multiplex PCR; TCRdb keeps only in-frame clonotypes and omits some of them. The table includes 50,000 to 60,000 clones, roughly nine tenths detected once. This record comes from a study of OX40 agonist ivuxolimab in advanced cancers. Study details: Patients received ivuxolimab, an agonistic anti-OX40 (CD134) antibody. Patients in the trial were receiving intravenous ivuxolimab every 2 weeks, at doses of 0.01 to 10 mg/kg.

Trimming removed 10 bases from V and 7 bases from J; junction bases left unmatched: 18. CDR3 size: 16 residues. The germline V gene has CDR1 WSHSY and CDR2 SAAADI. The receptor was isolated from an adult with an advanced solid tumor such as melanoma, head and neck, liver or kidney cancer. The sequencing used CD4+ or CD8+ T cells sorted from blood, collected in a trial of the OX40 agonist ivuxolimab. The V and J genes are TRBV10-2 and TRBJ2-7; 11 positions agree with TRBD2. The CDR3 DNA reads as TGCGCCACCACCCTGGGGACTAGCGGTGGTGGAGGAGAGCAGTACTTC. Protein sequence: CATTLGTSGGGGEQYF.